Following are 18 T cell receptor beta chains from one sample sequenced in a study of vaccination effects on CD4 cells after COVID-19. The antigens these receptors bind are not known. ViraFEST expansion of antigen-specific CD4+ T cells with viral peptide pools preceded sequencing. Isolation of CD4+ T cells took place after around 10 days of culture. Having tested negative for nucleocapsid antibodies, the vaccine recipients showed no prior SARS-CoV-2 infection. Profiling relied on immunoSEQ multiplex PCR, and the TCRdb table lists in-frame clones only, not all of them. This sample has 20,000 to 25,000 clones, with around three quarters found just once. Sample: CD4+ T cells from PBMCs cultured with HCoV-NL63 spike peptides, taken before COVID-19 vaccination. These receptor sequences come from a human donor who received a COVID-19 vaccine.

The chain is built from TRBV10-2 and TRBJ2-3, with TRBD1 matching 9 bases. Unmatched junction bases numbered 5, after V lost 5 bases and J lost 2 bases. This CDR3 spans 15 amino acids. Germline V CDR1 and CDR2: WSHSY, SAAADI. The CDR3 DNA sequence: TGCGCCAGCAGTCCCGGGACAGGGTTCACAGATACGCAGTATTTT. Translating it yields CASSPGTGFTDTQYF.

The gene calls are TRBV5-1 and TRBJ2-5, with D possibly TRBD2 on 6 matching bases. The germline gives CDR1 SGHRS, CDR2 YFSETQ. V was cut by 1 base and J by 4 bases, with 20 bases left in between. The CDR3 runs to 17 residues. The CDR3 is CASSLQSAGRSGETQYF. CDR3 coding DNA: TGCGCCAGCAGCTTGCAGTCGGCAGGGAGGTCAGGAGAGACCCAGTACTTC. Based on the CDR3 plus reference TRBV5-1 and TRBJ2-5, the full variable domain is KAGVTQTPRYLIKTRGQQVTLSCSPISGHRSVSWYQQTPGQGLQFLFEYFSETQRNKGNFPGRFSGRQFSNSRSEMNVSTLELGDSALYLCASSLQSAGRSGETQYFGPGTRLLVL.

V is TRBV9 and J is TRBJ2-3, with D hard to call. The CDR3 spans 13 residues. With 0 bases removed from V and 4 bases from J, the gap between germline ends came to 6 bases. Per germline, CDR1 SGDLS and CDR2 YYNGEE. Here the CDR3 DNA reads TGTGCCAGCAGCGTAGATCTAGCAGATACGCAGTATTTT. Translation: CASSVDLADTQYF.

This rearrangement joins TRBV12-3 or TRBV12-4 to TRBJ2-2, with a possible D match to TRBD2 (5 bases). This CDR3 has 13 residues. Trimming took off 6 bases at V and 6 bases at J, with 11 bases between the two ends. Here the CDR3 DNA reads TGTGCCAGCAGCTTACTAGTTTCCGGGGAGCTGTTTTTT. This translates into CASSLLVSGELFF.

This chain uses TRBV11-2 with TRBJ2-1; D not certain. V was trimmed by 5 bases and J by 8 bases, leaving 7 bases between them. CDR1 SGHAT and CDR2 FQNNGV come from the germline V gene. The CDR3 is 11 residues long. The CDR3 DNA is TGTGCCAGCAGCACTTCCGATGAGCAGTTCTTC. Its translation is CASSTSDEQFF.

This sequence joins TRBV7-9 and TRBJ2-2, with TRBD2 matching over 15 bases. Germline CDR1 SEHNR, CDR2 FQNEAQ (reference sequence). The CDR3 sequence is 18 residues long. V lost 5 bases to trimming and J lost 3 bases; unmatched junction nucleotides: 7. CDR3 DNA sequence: TGTGCCAGCAGCCTCGGGACTAGCGGGAGGAGGGACACCGGGGAGCTGTTTTTT. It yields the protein CASSLGTSGRRDTGELFF.

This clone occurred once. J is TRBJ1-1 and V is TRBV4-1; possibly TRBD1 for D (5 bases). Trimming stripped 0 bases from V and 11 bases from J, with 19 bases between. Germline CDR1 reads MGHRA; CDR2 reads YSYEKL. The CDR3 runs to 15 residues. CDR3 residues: CASSQDRSAGGTAFF. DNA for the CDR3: TGCGCCAGCAGCCAAGATCGGTCGGCGGGGGGGACGGCTTTCTTT.

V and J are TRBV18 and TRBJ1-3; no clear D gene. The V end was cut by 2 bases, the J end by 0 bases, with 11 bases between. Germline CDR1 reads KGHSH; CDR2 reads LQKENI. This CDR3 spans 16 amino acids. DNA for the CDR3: TGTGCCAGCTCACCAAGTTACGGATACTCTGGAAACACCATATATTTT. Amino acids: CASSPSYGYSGNTIYF.

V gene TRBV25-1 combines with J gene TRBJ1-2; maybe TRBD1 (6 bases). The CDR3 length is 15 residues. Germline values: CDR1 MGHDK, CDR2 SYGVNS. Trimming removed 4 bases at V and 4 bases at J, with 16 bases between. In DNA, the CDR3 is TGTGCCAGCAGTGCGTCCCAAGGGGGGAGCTATGGCTACACCTTC. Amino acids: CASSASQGGSYGYTF.

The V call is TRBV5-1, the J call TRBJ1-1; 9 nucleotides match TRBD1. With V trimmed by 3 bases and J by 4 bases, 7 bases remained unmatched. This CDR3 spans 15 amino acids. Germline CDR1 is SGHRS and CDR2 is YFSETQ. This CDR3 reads CASSSPQGASTEAFF. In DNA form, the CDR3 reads TGCGCCAGCAGCTCCCCACAGGGGGCAAGCACTGAAGCTTTCTTT.

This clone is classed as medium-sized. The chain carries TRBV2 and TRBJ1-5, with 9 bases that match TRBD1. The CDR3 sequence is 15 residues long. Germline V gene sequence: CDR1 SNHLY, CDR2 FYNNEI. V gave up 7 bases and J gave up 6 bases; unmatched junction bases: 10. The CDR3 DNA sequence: TGTGCCAGCACCCGGGACAGGGTTTTAGGTCAGCCCCAGCATTTT. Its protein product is CASTRDRVLGQPQHF.

The CDR3 DNA is TGTGCCAGCAGCCAAGAATACGGAAACACCATATATTTT. Encoded protein: CASSQEYGNTIYF. The gene calls are TRBV14 and TRBJ1-3; D call uncertain. V lost 0 bases to trimming and J lost 4 bases, with 4 bases between them. CDR1 is SGHDN, CDR2 FVKESK, per germline. This CDR3 comprises 13 residues.

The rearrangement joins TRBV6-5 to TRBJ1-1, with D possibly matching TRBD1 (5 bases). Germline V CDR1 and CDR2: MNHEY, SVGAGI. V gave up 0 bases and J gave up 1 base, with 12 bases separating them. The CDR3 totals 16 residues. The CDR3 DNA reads TGTGCCAGCAGTTACTCGAGAGGGACGCCGAACACTGAAGCTTTCTTT. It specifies CASSYSRGTPNTEAFF.

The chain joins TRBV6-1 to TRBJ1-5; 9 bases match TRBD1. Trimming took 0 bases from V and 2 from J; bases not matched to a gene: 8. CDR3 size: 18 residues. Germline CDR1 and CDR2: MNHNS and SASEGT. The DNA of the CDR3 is TGTGCCAGCAGTGAAGCCGGAATCCGGACAGGGGGCAATCAGCCCCAGCATTTT. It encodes CASSEAGIRTGGNQPQHF.

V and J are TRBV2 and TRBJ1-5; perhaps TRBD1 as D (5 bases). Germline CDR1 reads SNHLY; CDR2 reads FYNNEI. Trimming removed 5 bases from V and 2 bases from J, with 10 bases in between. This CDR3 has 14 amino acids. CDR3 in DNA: TGTGCCAGCAGTCAAACGGGGGGCAATCAGCCCCAGCATTTT. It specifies CASSQTGGNQPQHF.

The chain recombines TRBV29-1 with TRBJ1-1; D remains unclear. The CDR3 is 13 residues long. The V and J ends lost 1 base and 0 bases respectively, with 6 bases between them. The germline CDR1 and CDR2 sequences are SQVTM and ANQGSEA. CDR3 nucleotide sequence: TGCAGCGTTGAAGTCTCTATGAACACTGAAGCTTTCTTT. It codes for CSVEVSMNTEAFF.

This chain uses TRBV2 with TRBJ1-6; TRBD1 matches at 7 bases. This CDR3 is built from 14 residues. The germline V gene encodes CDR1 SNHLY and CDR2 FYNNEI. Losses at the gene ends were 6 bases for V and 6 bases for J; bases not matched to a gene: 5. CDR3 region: CASSLDRANSPLHF. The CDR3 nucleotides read TGTGCCAGCAGCCTCGACAGGGCTAATTCACCCCTCCACTTT.

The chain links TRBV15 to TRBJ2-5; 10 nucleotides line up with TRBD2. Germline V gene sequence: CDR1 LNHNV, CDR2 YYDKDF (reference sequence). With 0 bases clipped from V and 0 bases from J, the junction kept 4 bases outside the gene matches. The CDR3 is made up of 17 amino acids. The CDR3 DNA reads TGTGCCACCAGCAGAGATAGCGGGGGGCCCAACCAAGAGACCCAGTACTTC. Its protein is CATSRDSGGPNQETQYF.